A single T cell receptor beta chain is shown here with its context. Its antigen is currently unknown. The data derive from a study of breast tumors, draining lymph nodes, adjacent tissues. Via MiXCR, TCRdb re-called the multiplex PCR reads, giving one row per CDR3 protein. Of 60,000 to 65,000 distinct CDR3 sequences listed, around 60% were seen once; the top ten hold roughly 19%. This CDR3 contains 14 residues. Trimming left V 0 bases short and J 6 bases short, with 13 bases between. Per germline, CDR1 SGHRS and CDR2 YFSETQ. Findings and caveats of the study: Data only fit, rather than demonstrated, lymph node origin of most tumor T cells. Most tumor T cells seemingly derive from lymph node, then expand in tumor. Tumor TCR diversity was below lymph nodes but above nontumor tissue.

The chain is built from TRBV5-1 and TRBJ2-7, with D tentatively TRBD1 (5 bases). Source material: breast tumor tissue. This sequence originates from a female donor with breast cancer. Some clones in this sample may be carry-over from other donors' samples. The CDR3 sequence: CASSLVSGMSEQYF. CDR3 nucleotides: TGCGCCAGCAGCTTGGTATCAGGGATGAGCGAGCAGTACTTC.